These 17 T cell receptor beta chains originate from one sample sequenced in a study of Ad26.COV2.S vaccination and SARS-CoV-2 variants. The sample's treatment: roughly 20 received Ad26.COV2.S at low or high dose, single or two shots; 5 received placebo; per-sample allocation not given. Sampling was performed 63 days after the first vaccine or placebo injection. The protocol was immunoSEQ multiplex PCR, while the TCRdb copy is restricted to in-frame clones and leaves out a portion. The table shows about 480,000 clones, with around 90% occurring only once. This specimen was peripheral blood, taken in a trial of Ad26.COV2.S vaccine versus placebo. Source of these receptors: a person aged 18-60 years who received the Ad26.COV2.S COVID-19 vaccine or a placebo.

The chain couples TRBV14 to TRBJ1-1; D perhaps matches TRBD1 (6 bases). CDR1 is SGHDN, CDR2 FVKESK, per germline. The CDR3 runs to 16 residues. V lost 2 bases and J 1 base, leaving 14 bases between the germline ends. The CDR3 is CASSQNTGTRNTEAFF. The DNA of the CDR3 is TGTGCCAGCAGCCAAAATACCGGGACAAGGAACACTGAAGCTTTCTTT.

CDR3 sequence (DNA): TGCGCCAGCAGCTTGGCCCATGGCACTGAAGCTTTCTTT. Translation gives CASSLAHGTEAFF. This chain uses TRBV5-1 with TRBJ1-1; no clear D gene. The CDR3 has 13 residues. V was clipped by 0 bases and J by 4 bases, with 7 bases between them. The germline gives CDR1 SGHRS, CDR2 YFSETQ.

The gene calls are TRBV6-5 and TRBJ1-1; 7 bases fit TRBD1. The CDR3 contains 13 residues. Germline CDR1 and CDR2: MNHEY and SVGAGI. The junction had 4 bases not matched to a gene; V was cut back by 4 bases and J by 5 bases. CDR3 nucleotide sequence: TGTGCCAGCAGTTTCCAGGGGGGAACTGAAGCTTTCTTT. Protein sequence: CASSFQGGTEAFF.

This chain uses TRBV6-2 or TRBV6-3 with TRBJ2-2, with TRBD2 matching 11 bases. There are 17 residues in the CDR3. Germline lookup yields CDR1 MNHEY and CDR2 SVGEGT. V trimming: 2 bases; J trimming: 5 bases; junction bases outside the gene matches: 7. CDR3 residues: CASSYISGREVTGELFF. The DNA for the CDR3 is TGTGCCAGCAGTTACATTAGCGGGAGGGAGGTAACCGGGGAGCTGTTTTTT.

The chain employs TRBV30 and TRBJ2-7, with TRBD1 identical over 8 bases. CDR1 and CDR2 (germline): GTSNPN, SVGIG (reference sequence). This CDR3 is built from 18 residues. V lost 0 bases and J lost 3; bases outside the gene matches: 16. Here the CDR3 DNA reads TGTGCCTGGAGTGTACGTAGGAGACAGGGGAAGAGGGACTACGAGCAGTACTTC. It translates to CAWSVRRRQGKRDYEQYF. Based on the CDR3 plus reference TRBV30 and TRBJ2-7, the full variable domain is SQTIHQWPATLVQPVGSPLSLECTVEGTSNPNLYWYRQAAGRGLQLLFYSVGIGQISSEVPQNLSASRPQDRQFILSSKKLLLSDSGFYLCAWSVRRRQGKRDYEQYFGPGTRLTVT.

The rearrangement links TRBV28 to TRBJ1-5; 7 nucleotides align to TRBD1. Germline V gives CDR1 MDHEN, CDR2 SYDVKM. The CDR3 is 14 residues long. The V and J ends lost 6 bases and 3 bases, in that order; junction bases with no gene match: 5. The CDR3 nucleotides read TGTGCCAGCAGGGCCGGGACAGACAATCAGCCCCAGCATTTT. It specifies CASRAGTDNQPQHF.

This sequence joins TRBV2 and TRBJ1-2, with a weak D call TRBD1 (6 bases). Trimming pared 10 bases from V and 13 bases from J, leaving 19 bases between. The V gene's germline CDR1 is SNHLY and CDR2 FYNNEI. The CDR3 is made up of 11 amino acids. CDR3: CATQRDTFFTF. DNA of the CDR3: TGTGCCACCCAGCGGGACACCTTCTTCACCTTC.

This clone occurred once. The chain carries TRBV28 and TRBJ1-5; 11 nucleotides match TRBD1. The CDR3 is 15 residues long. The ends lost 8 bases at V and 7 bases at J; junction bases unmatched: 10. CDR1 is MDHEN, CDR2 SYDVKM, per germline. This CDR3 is CASVLGTGGRQPQHF. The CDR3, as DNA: TGTGCCAGCGTTCTCGGGACAGGGGGGCGCCAGCCCCAGCATTTT.

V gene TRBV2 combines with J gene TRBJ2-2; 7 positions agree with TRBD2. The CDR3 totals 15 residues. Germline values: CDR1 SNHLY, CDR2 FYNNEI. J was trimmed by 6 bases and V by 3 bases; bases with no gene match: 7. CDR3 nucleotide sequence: TGTGCCAGCAGTGAGCGAGGGAGGGGATCCGGGGAGCTGTTTTTT. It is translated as CASSERGRGSGELFF.

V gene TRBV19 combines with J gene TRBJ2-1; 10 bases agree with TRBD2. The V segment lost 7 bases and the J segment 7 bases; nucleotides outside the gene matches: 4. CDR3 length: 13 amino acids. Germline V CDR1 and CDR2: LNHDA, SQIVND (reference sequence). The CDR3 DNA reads TGTGCCAGTAAACCACTAGCGGGAAATGAGCAGTTCTTC. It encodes CASKPLAGNEQFF.

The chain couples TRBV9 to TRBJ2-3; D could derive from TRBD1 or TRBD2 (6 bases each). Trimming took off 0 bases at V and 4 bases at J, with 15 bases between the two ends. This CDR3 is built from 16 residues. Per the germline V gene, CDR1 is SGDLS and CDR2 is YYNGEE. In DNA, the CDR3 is TGTGCCAGCAGCGTAGACCGGGGGCAAGGTGCAGATACGCAGTATTTT. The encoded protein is CASSVDRGQGADTQYF.

CDR3 amino acids: CASSQGASTRTDTQYF. The CDR3 DNA sequence: TGCGCCAGCAGCCAAGGGGCTAGCACTCGCACAGATACGCAGTATTTT. The rearrangement uses TRBV4-1 and TRBJ2-3; D perhaps matches TRBD2 (5 bases). This CDR3 is 16 amino acids long. The V end lost 1 base, the J end lost 1 base, and 12 bases lay between the germline ends. In germline, CDR1 is MGHRA, CDR2 YSYEKL.

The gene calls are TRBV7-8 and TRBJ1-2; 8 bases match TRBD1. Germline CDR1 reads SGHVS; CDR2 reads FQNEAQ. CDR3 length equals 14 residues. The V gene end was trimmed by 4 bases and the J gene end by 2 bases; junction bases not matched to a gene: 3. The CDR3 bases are TGTGCCAGCAGCTCGGGACAGGTGAACTATGGCTACACCTTC. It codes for CASSSGQVNYGYTF.

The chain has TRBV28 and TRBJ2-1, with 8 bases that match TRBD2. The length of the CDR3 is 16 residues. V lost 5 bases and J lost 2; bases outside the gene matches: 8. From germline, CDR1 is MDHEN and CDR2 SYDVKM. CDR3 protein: CASSPTQAGAYNEQFF. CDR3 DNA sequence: TGTGCCAGCAGTCCGACCCAAGCGGGAGCCTACAATGAGCAGTTCTTC.

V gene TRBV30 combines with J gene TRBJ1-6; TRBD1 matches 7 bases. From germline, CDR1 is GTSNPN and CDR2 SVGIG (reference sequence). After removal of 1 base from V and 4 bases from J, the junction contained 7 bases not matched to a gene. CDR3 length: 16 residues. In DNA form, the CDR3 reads TGTGCCTGGAGTGGGGGCAGGGGGAATTATAATTCACCCCTCCACTTT. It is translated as CAWSGGRGNYNSPLHF.

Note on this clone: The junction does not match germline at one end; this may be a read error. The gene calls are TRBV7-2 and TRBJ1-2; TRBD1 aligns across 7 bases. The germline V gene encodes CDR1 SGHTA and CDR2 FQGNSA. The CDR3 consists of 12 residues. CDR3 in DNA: TGTGCCAGCAGCCCACAGGGACAGAGTTATTCCTTC. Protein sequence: CASSPQGQSYSF.

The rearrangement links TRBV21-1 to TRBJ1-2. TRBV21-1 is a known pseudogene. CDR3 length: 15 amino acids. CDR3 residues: CASSKESLLHYGYTF. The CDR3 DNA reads TGTGCCAGCAGCAAAGAGAGTCTACTTCACTATGGCTACACCTTC.